The entry that follows covers one T cell receptor (beta chain) sequence. Its antigen is not identified. The data were obtained in a study of cytomegalovirus exposure and HLA in healthy donors. Study results and limitations: In a later analysis, donors in an Asian-associated ancestry cluster reportedly had fewer N-insertions in productive TCRs than the cohort mean. TRBV6-2, TRBV6-3 and some other V segments were excluded as indistinguishable. It was approximately 150 TCR beta chains that were listed as cytomegalovirus-associated.

CDR3 length: 14 amino acids. Germline assignment: CDR1 SGHTA and CDR2 FQGNSA. Germline trimming cut 5 bases from V and 4 bases from J; bases unmatched to any gene: 4. This donor had no CMV serostatus on record. It was with 60 Vbeta and 13 Jbeta primers that the PCR ran. Sequenced by immunoSEQ multiplex PCR; TCRdb stores in-frame clones only, minus some. This sample has under 45,000 clones, with about 60% found just once. Specimen: PBMCs. This TCR was recovered from a human donor in good health. V is TRBV7-2 and J is TRBJ1-5, with 8 bases aligning to TRBD1. CDR3 sequence: CASSQDRGNQPQHF. The CDR3 DNA follows: TGTGCCAGCAGCCAAGACAGGGGTAATCAGCCCCAGCATTTT.